This TCR beta chain was obtained from a study of OX40 agonist ivuxolimab in advanced cancers. Study background: Patients in the trial were receiving intravenous ivuxolimab every 2 weeks, at doses of 0.01 to 10 mg/kg.

Sequenced by immunoSEQ multiplex PCR; TCRdb stores in-frame clones only, minus some. The table has roughly 32,000 clones, about nine tenths seen once; the top ten hold around 24%. Germline V gives CDR1 SGHTS, CDR2 YDEGEE. The CDR3 extends over 14 amino acids. With 2 bases removed from V and 2 bases from J, the gap between germline ends came to 8 bases. The sequence was collected from an adult with an advanced solid tumor such as melanoma, head and neck, liver or kidney cancer. The chain links TRBV5-8 to TRBJ1-5; D might be TRBD1 (5 bases). The sample in question was CD4+ or CD8+ T cells sorted from blood, obtained in a trial of the OX40 agonist ivuxolimab. CDR3 amino acids: CASSFQGGNQPQHF. CDR3 coding DNA: TGTGCCAGCAGCTTTCAGGGTGGCAATCAGCCCCAGCATTTT.